The source of this TCR beta chain is a study of shared clonotypes between healthy human individuals (dated by TCRdb to 2018 to 2021). In terms of the full investigation: The cohort comprised a couple of women and a few men aged 18 to 49 years. For each donor, CD4 naive and CD4 memory were each run on three plates, CD8 naive on two plates, and CD8 memory on one plate. To estimate repertoire size and how much clonotypes are shared between individuals, the study performed deep sequencing of blood TCR repertoires from a handful of healthy adults. Libraries were prepared and TCR repertoires were sequenced by different laboratories using diverse techniques, in order to increase sequencing depth and limit assay-specific biases. Each donor's leukapheresis produced roughly between about 0.85 and 10 billion PBMCs. What the authors observed across the whole study: Pairwise subsampling indicated that sequencing depth was expected to affect the degree of clonotype sharing among donors. Sampling was restricted to blood, and TCR repertoires in tissue are likely to differ from TCR repertoires in blood. When a few donors were compared, the shared fraction of clonotypes was roughly 4.8% for naive CD4, 3.5% to 4% for naive CD8, 2.3% for memory CD4, and 0.4% for memory CD8. Naive subsets generally had larger estimated clonotype richness than memory subsets. Compared with non-shared clonotypes, the clonotypes found in all four sorted-subset donors had higher generation probabilities. Because the study included a small number of donors, the genetic and exposure-history diversity represented was limited. Even with the large sequencing depth, rarefaction of the sorted-subset datasets indicated that sequencing was incomplete.

Donors were healthy HIV-negative adults with no recently reported acute infections or vaccinations. Only Caucasian adults living in Nashville, Tennessee, USA were represented among the donors. Magnetic negative selection was used to enrich CD4+ T cells, after which naive cells were positively selected on CD45RA and the negative fraction became the memory subset. Blood was collected by leukapheresis, and PBMCs were isolated by Ficoll-Histopaque density gradient centrifugation and then cryopreserved in liquid nitrogen vapor phase. Analytical flow cytometry was used to check the purity and quantity of each magnetically sorted T cell population. From each sorted fraction, genomic DNA was isolated and quantified by UV absorbance on a Nanodrop 2000c. Using the deep immunoSEQ assay, TCR CDR3 regions were amplified from genomic DNA by multiplex PCR. Extracted genomic DNA from each cell subset was spread evenly across all wells of several immunoSEQ 96-well plates, with each plate serving as a replicate. For sorted subsets, roughly 200 ng of genomic DNA, equivalent to around 30,000 T cell genomes, went into each replicate PCR. The purified libraries were quantified using a Qubit 3.0 fluorometer, sized with a Bioanalyzer 2100, and then quantified again using the KAPA Library Quantification kit. Every immunoSEQ 96-well plate was sequenced on a separate single-read 150-cycle Illumina NextSeq 550 flow cell. In the source study's methods: Because the immunoSEQ output held only junctional sequences and lacked quality scores, the filtering could not match the filtering applied to full-length reads. To assign V/J genes and CDR3, sequences were annotated against IMGT germline references using PyIR, a Python wrapper for IgBLAST v1.9. Reads were filtered out if the reads had weak V/J assignments (E-value above 1e-6), no CDR3, stop codons, out-of-frame junctions, or ambiguous translated residues. V3J clonotypes were defined as sequences sharing an identical inferred V gene, J gene, and CDR3 amino acid sequence. Percentage overlap between repertoires was computed as shared unique clonotypes divided by the size of the smaller repertoire. Three approaches were used to assess repertoire richness: RTK rarefaction, the Chao1 estimator, and Recon v2.1 estimates of unobserved clonotypes. OLGA was used to compute generation probabilities for all TCRbeta clonotypes that the gDNA method yielded from a few donors. TCRdb holds this immuneACCESS table with in-frame rearrangements only. Some clones are missing; in checked studies, unresolved V genes explain under half, and the rest has no known cause. V and J calls plus clone size are reproduced from that table; the DNA served to infer D and trimming. A total of about 2.3 million clones appear in this sample, approximately 90% of them only once. The ten largest account for about 0.41% of the sample.

This clone was seen once. The antigen this receptor binds is unknown. Base qualities are not at hand, and no much larger clone is one base apart. The sequence was obtained from a man younger than 35 in good health. Some clones in this sample may be carry-over from other donors' samples. What was sequenced was naive CD4+ T cells from PBMCs. The cell subset or site label, as the study defines it: CD45RA+ positively selected.

The sequenced DNA is TGTGCCAGCAGGAGCCTTCGGGCGGGGAGCTACGAGCAGTACTTC. It is translated as CASRSLRAGSYEQYF. The V and J genes are TRBV27 and TRBJ2-7; the D gene is possibly TRBD2, with 6 bases matching. The germline V gene (reference sequence) specifies MNHEY as CDR1 and SMNVEV as CDR2. The CDR3 covers 15 residues, taking in both the cysteine and the phenylalanine. Only the CDR3 DNA is retained, 45 bases long and in frame from the first base. Trimming at the junction amounts to 6 bases on V and 3 bases on J, and the germline ends lie 18 bases apart.